These 14 T cell receptor beta chains originate from one sample sequenced in a study of shared clonotypes between healthy human individuals. Clones were sequenced by immunoSEQ multiplex PCR, and TCRdb holds only the in-frame ones, with some missing. The profile shows about 1.5 million clones, around 98% of them singletons. Material for sequencing was naive CD4+ T cells sorted from blood. Subset of the sample: CD45RA+ positively selected. The receptors shown here come from a man between 25 and 39 years old in good health.

This sequence joins TRBV18 and TRBJ2-2; no firm D call. This CDR3 contains 16 residues. Germline V CDR1 and CDR2: KGHSH, LQKENI. V dropped 0 bases and J dropped 7 bases, with 15 bases sitting between them. The CDR3 sequence is CASSPPSQRADGELFF. The CDR3 nucleotides are TGTGCCAGCTCACCACCTAGCCAACGGGCTGACGGGGAGCTGTTTTTT.

About this clone itself: The CDR3 does not close with the conserved phenylalanine or tryptophan, likely indicating a read error. The limits of the CDR3 on the DNA are not certain, so only TCRdb's listed CDR3 is given. V gene TRBV6-7 combines with J gene TRBJ1-4; the table's D call, TRBD1, was not checked against the DNA. TRBV6-7 is an ORF, with its function uncertain. Counting both end residues, the CDR3 totals 12 amino acids. CDR3 protein: CASSYPETGGVR.

The V and J genes are TRBV6-5 and TRBJ2-7; no clear D gene. Germline V gene lookup returns CDR1 MNHEY and CDR2 SVGAGI. V was cut by 5 bases and J by 9 bases, with 14 bases left in between. The CDR3 consists of 12 residues. The DNA of the CDR3 is TGTGCCAGCAGTCCTACGGGCCTGGGGCAGTACTTC. This translates into CASSPTGLGQYF.

The J gene is TRBJ1-2, the V gene TRBV21-1; the table calls TRBD1, which could not be checked here. TRBV21-1 represents a pseudogene. The CDR3 consists of 16 residues. CDR3 bases: TGTGCCAGCTCAGAAGACTACAGGGCCACTAACTATGGCTACACCTTC. It encodes CASSEDYRATNYGYTF.

The chain recombines TRBV28 with TRBJ2-7, with 7 bases fitting TRBD1. Germline trimming cut 5 bases from V and 2 bases from J; bases unmatched to any gene: 9. Germline V gene lookup returns CDR1 MDHEN and CDR2 SYDVKM. The CDR3 is 15 residues long. The CDR3 loop is CASSKGQGVAYEQYF. CDR3 coding DNA: TGTGCCAGCAGTAAGGGTCAGGGGGTAGCCTACGAGCAGTACTTC.

The V and J genes are TRBV18 and TRBJ1-4; no firm D call. The V gene lost 0 bases and the J gene lost 1 base, with 15 bases spanning the gap. Germline values: CDR1 KGHSH, CDR2 LQKENI. The CDR3 loop spans 18 amino acids. The CDR3 reads CASSPPVPAIVTNEKLFF. DNA of the CDR3: TGTGCCAGCTCACCACCGGTTCCCGCGATTGTAACTAATGAAAAACTGTTTTTT.

The chain employs TRBV7-8 and TRBJ1-3, with D hard to call. Germline lookup yields CDR1 SGHVS and CDR2 FQNEAQ. The CDR3 runs to 13 residues. Between the trimmed V and J ends, which lost 4 bases and 5 bases, there was a span of 9 bases. The CDR3, as DNA: TGTGCCAGCAGCTGGAACAGTAGAAACACCATATATTTT. It yields the protein CASSWNSRNTIYF.

The chain combines TRBV5-1 with TRBJ2-7, with 7 bases fitting TRBD2. The junction had 6 bases not matched to a gene; V was cut back by 0 bases and J by 3 bases. There are 15 residues in the CDR3. Germline CDR1 SGHRS, CDR2 YFSETQ. The CDR3 loop reads CASSLEGGPVYEQYF. CDR3 nucleotide sequence: TGCGCCAGCAGCTTGGAGGGAGGGCCTGTCTACGAGCAGTACTTC.

The V and J genes are TRBV15 and TRBJ2-5, with 8 bases lining up with TRBD1. The CDR3 loop spans 14 amino acids. Germline V CDR1 and CDR2: LNHNV, YYDKDF (reference sequence). V was clipped by 1 base and J by 5 bases; unmatched bases: 3. Written as DNA, the CDR3 is TGTGCCACCAGCAGAGGGACAGGGAGGGAGACCCAGTACTTC. Translating it yields CATSRGTGRETQYF.

This chain uses TRBV20-1 with TRBJ1-1; the match to TRBD1 covers 7 bases. The CDR3 spans 11 residues. V was clipped by 7 bases and J by 11 bases; unmatched bases: 10. Germline CDR1 DFQATT, CDR2 SNEGSKA (reference sequence). CDR3 nucleotide sequence: TGCAGTGTCCCCGTGGACAGGCGGGCTTTCTTT. Protein product: CSVPVDRRAFF.

The chain uses TRBV6-1 and TRBJ2-7, with 10 bases identical to TRBD1. Germline-derived CDR1 and CDR2 are MNHNS and SASEGT. Trimming removed 7 bases from V and 5 bases from J; junction bases left unmatched: 5. The CDR3 runs to 13 residues. In DNA form, the CDR3 reads TGTGCCAGCACCCTGACAGGGGGCAACGAGCAGTACTTC. Protein product: CASTLTGGNEQYF.

CDR3 coding DNA: TGTGCCAGTAGTAAGGGACTAGATACGCAGTATTTT. It specifies CASSKGLDTQYF. J is TRBJ2-3 and V is TRBV19; D possibly corresponds to TRBD2 (6 bases). From germline, CDR1 is LNHDA and CDR2 SQIVND (reference sequence). V was shortened by 4 bases and J by 5 bases, with 7 bases between the two germline ends. The CDR3 contains 12 residues.

This clone was observed a single time. This sequence joins TRBV18 and TRBJ2-1; D call uncertain. There are 14 residues in the CDR3. V was clipped by 3 bases and J by 8 bases, with 14 bases between them. Germline CDR1 reads KGHSH; CDR2 reads LQKENI. This CDR3 is CASSPVVASDEQFF. CDR3 nucleotides: TGTGCCAGCTCACCGGTGGTTGCGTCGGATGAGCAGTTCTTC.

The rearrangement joins TRBV5-4 to TRBJ1-1; tentatively, D is TRBD1 (6 bases). Germline lookup yields CDR1 SGHNT and CDR2 YYREEE (reference sequence). The V end lost 3 bases, the J end lost 2 bases, and 11 bases lay between the germline ends. The CDR3 spans 14 residues. The CDR3 loop is CASSWGGTNTEAFF. The CDR3, as DNA: TGTGCCAGCAGCTGGGGGGGCACCAACACTGAAGCTTTCTTT.